This T cell receptor beta chain is drawn from a study of cytomegalovirus exposure and HLA in healthy donors (dated by TCRdb to about 2017). Regarding the complete study: In an earlier analysis of 450 to 750 of the donors, approximately 300 Gb of sequence data and approximately 120 million unique TCR beta sequences from about 190 million T cells were reported. An early release covering roughly 580 HLA-typed donors comprised approximately 290 gigabases of sequencing data and some 79 million unique TCR sequences. Of the 398 genotyped donors, 75% to 85% were placed in the genetic ancestry cluster associated with self-reported Caucasian donors. The aim of the study was to test whether cataloging public T cell receptors could identify signatures of past pathogen exposure. The study profiled the T cell repertoires of about 640 subjects by immunosequencing and related them to cytomegalovirus serostatus. In addition to the first cohort of 666 subjects, a separate validation cohort of 120 different subjects was used. To predict cytomegalovirus infection status, the study brought together high-throughput TCR immunosequencing, statistical association of individual TCRs with disease status, and machine learning. A later analysis re-analyzed previously published TCR beta repertoires from 650 to 800 donors and added high-resolution HLA genotyping to study TCR occurrence patterns. Rather than drawing on any new phenotypic data, the later analysis identified candidate immune exposures from TCR beta sequences and the way those sequences occurred across donors. An earlier analysis of some 500 of the donors applied high-throughput TCR beta sequencing to assess whether each TCR beta V gene segment acted as functional or pseudogenic. Alongside the repertoire data, information on donor age, sex, ethnicity and CMV serostatus was compiled. Genome-wide SNP genotypes for about 65% of the 666 donors were used in a later genetic analysis, which treated that subset as a discovery cohort. Every repertoire in the discovery cohort had been generated on one and the same sequencing platform. Both class I and class II loci were covered by HLA typing, at four-digit resolution. Typing coverage varied by locus: about 620-630 donors for A, B, C, DRB1 and DQB1; about 520 for DQA1; 606 for DPA1; roughly 450 for DPB1. Because of strong linkage in the cohort, roughly five DR-DQ haplotypes were treated as single units for association and clustering. Among 300 to 450 genotyped donors of the cohort, an average of roughly 240,000 unique TCR beta nucleotide sequences were sequenced per donor, approximately 20% of them non-productive. Here is what the overall study found, with its caveats: The only immune exposure information available for the cohort was CMV serostatus. Some IMGT-functional V segments, including TRBV6-2 and TRBV6-3, could not be told apart with the 87-base-pair reads, so those segments were excluded. A later analysis found that TCR association rates varied across HLA loci, with DRB1 alleles showing the most associated TCRs and HLA-C alleles the fewest. A further reported finding was that TCR beta sequences accurately predicted the HLA-A and HLA-B alleles for most subjects in the first cohort. Most TCR sequences were seen in very few donors, while some public TCRs were found in many individuals. Assigning TCR associations to individual alleles was difficult when HLA alleles, especially DR and DQ, strongly co-occurred. Several of the top co-occurrence clusters appeared to be linked to parvovirus B19, influenza, CMV and Epstein-Barr virus, according to a later analysis. This cohort had only TCR beta chains sequenced, and the lack of alpha or paired-chain data limited which features could be detected. Roughly uniform sequencing depth across donors was assumed in presence/absence analyses, although this assumption may not hold. A later analysis found that HLA-associated TCR beta chains were more clonally expanded and had lower generation probabilities than equally common non-associated chains. In vitro tests confirmed that a few of the cytomegalovirus-associated TCR beta chains recognize cytomegalovirus antigens. An association between a missense DCLRE1C variant and V-gene and J-gene trimming of TCR beta chains was found in a later genetic analysis and replicated in an independent cohort. The study gave a list of under 200 TCR beta chains associated with cytomegalovirus. In a later analysis, over 15,000 TCR beta sequences were associated with specific HLA alleles at a false discovery rate of 0.05. The classifier was reported to diagnose cytomegalovirus status with high specificity and sensitivity in both the original cohort and the validation cohort. Because counts were too low, more than 15 rarely observed V segments, including chromosome 9 orphons, were excluded from the earlier analysis of 587 of the donors. Most CMV-associated TCR beta chains appeared to be HLA-restricted in a later analysis, and the HLA associations seemed to be driven largely by CMV exposure. The authors suggested that the approach could potentially be generalized to other disease states and immunological phenotypes. Compared with the 666-donor mean, donors in an Asian-associated ancestry cluster had fewer N-insertions in productive TCRs, according to a later genetic analysis. Broadly in line with IMGT annotations, most TCR beta V segments showed up in productive rearrangements about 87% or about 30% of the time in an earlier analysis of about 500 of the donors. Because HLA typing was unavailable for some donors at each locus, only the typed subset was used in association tests. A group of highly shared sequence variants was considered likely to be a technical artifact of the sequencing pipeline. Linkage disequilibrium might explain the correlated functional status among segregating V segments, but an unknown experimental factor could not be excluded.

Details on this clone: The clone's antigen remains unknown. No per-base quality is available; no much larger clone lies one base away.

The cohort consisted of hundreds of healthy bone marrow donors. At the time of sampling, all cohort members were nominally healthy, though unrecorded immune exposures were likely present. CMV serostatus was recorded as positive for some 300 and negative for about 55% of the 666 cohort members, whereas no CMV serostatus was recorded for the donor in question. A peripheral blood sample was provided by each donor, and peripheral blood mononuclear cells were used for TCR beta sequencing. The Qiagen DNeasy Blood Extraction Kit was used to extract genomic DNA from the blood cell samples. The method was the immunoSEQ multiplex PCR assay. A mixture of 60 forward primers for TCR Vbeta segments and 13 reverse primers for TCR Jbeta segments was used in the multiplex PCR. Amplification of the CDR3 region of rearranged TCR beta genes was performed with a multiplex PCR assay on genomic DNA. The Illumina HiSeq System was used to sequence the amplified TCR beta libraries as 87-base-pair reads. Concerning the study's data processing: A later analysis tallied tens of millions of unique TCR beta chains across the approximately 670 repertoires, and approximately 12 million of those chains were shared by two or more donors. Raw reads were error-corrected and collapsed into unique sequences with a nearest-neighbor algorithm that merged closely related sequences to remove PCR and sequencing errors. CDR3 sequences were aligned to IMGT reference sequences to assign V, D and J gene segments. For a sequence to be retained, a match of at least six nucleotides to both a V gene segment and a J gene segment was required. A rearrangement counted as productive if the CDR3 had no stop codons and remained in frame with V and J, and every other rearrangement counted as non-productive. Following IMGT convention, CDR3 was defined as the stretch from the second conserved V-encoded cysteine up to the conserved J-encoded phenylalanine. The earlier analysis of about 500 of the donors excluded sequences that lacked an unambiguous match to a single V gene segment. In an earlier analysis of several hundred of the donors, V segments were called functional above 56.7% productive rearrangements and were called segregating when the between-donor standard deviation exceeded 5%. A statistical classification framework was built to diagnose cytomegalovirus status from the catalog of TCR beta chain sequences. In a later analysis, V and J genes were assigned by comparing TCR nucleotide sequences against IMGT/GENE-DB human TR gene sequences. The TCRdist pipeline was used in a later analysis to assign CDR3 sequences and most-parsimonious VDJ recombination scenarios. In a later analysis, every TCR beta chain was defined by the combination of its CDR3 amino acid sequence and its V-gene family, and reads without a unique V-gene family were dropped. A later analysis removed roughly 590 highly shared, low-generation-probability nucleotide sequences to deal with suspected cross-contamination and a sequencing artifact. In a later analysis, a clonal expansion index was calculated for each public chain from normalized within-repertoire ranks of inferred template counts. A later analysis computed generation probabilities with a VDJ recombination model fitted to out-of-frame rearrangements, and checked the results against IGoR. Hypergeometric tests were used in a later analysis to score TCR-TCR, TCR-HLA and TCR-CMV co-occurrence, with a repertoire-size bias correction applied to the TCR pairs. To estimate false discovery rates, a later analysis permuted the HLA or CMV assignments 20 times. In a later analysis, co-occurring TCRs were grouped with DBSCAN, and TCRdist sequence similarity was added when clustering was performed within HLA-allele-positive subsets. Repertoires with fewer than 30,000 or more than 120,000 public chains were left out of co-occurrence clustering, as were five repertoires with anomalous nucleotide sharing. TCRdb obtained this table from immuneACCESS and retained in-frame rearrangements with V and J assigned. These tables miss some clones; where compared with another copy, unresolved V genes account for less than half of the shortfall, and the remainder is unexplained. V, J and clone size are those of that table, while D and trimming were read from the DNA. The sample yields 200,000 to 250,000 clones; about 84% were counted once. In total, the top ten clones hold 1% to 1.5% of the sample.

CDR1 SGHTA and CDR2 FQGNSA are derived from the germline V gene. Compared with germline, V lacks 0 bases and J lacks 4 bases; bases without a gene match: 8. The CDR3 covers 17 residues, taking in both the cysteine and the phenylalanine. The read is trimmed to its CDR3 DNA, 51 bases read in frame from base 1. This receptor was identified in a human donor in good health. The chain is made from TRBV7-2 and TRBJ2-3, and 9 junction bases match TRBD2. Sequencing input: PBMCs. The nucleotide sequence reads as follows: TGTGCCAGCAGCTTAGCTAGGGGCGGGGGGGCGCCAGATACGCAGTATTTT. Its protein reads: CASSLARGGGAPDTQYF.